The 23 T cell receptor beta chains presented below share a single source sample, sequenced in a study of cytomegalovirus exposure and HLA in healthy donors. Vbeta (60) and Jbeta (13) primers were used in the PCR. Some clones are missing from TCRdb's copy, which holds only in-frame ones; the method was immunoSEQ multiplex PCR. This table holds about 80,000 clones, 60% to 80% found once. The material sequenced was PBMCs. Source of these receptors: a woman in her thirties or forties in good health and CMV-seropositive.

The CDR3 sequence is CASSQDIRGSGYTF. The DNA for the CDR3 is TGTGCCAGCAGCCAAGATATCCGAGGGAGCGGCTACACCTTC. This chain joins TRBV14 and TRBJ1-2; D gene unclear. In germline, CDR1 is SGHDN, CDR2 FVKESK. Trimming pared 0 bases from V and 8 bases from J, leaving 13 bases between. CDR3 length equals 14 residues.

This clone was counted between two and nine times. This CDR3 is CASSSGGSSGNTIYF. The CDR3 bases are TGTGCCAGCAGTTCTGGGGGGAGCTCTGGAAACACCATATATTTT. The rearrangement uses TRBV27 and TRBJ1-3; TRBD1 might be the D (5 bases). Trimming took off 4 bases at V and 0 bases at J, with 10 bases between the two ends. This CDR3 is built from 15 residues. Germline CDR1 and CDR2: MNHEY and SMNVEV (reference sequence).

The V and J genes are TRBV27 and TRBJ1-1; D is uncertain. V was pared by 2 bases and J by 8 bases, with 9 bases between. Germline V gives CDR1 MNHEY, CDR2 SMNVEV (reference sequence). The CDR3 is 12 amino acids. The CDR3 DNA reads TGTGCCAGCAGTTTAGAAAAGCTAGAAGCTTTCTTT. Its protein product is CASSLEKLEAFF.

CDR3 loop: CASSETRDRGYLYGYTF. For the CDR3, the DNA is TGTGCCAGCAGTGAAACCCGGGACAGGGGTTACCTCTATGGCTACACCTTC. This chain connects TRBV6-1 to TRBJ1-2, with 10 positions matching TRBD1. CDR1 and CDR2 (germline): MNHNS, SASEGT. This CDR3 has 17 amino acids. The V segment lost 2 bases and the J segment 4 bases; nucleotides outside the gene matches: 10.

The V call is TRBV6-1, the J call TRBJ1-2; 7 bases fit TRBD1. CDR1 and CDR2 (germline): MNHNS, SASEGT. J was trimmed by 2 bases and V by 6 bases; bases with no gene match: 9. This CDR3 contains 15 residues. The CDR3 is CASRIQAGGNYGYTF. CDR3 sequence (DNA): TGTGCCAGCAGAATCCAGGCAGGGGGAAACTATGGCTACACCTTC.

This clone was detected only a few times. This sequence joins TRBV7-9 and TRBJ1-1; 7 bases are a match to TRBD1. Per germline, CDR1 SEHNR and CDR2 FQNEAQ (reference sequence). Unmatched junction bases numbered 8, after V lost 5 bases and J lost 2 bases. The CDR3 is 15 amino acids. The CDR3 DNA follows: TGTGCCAGCAGCCCATTGTCAGGGGGAAACACTGAAGCTTTCTTT. This sequence encodes CASSPLSGGNTEAFF.

The gene calls are TRBV25-1 and TRBJ1-6; perhaps TRBD1 as D (6 bases). The CDR3 is 15 amino acids. Germline V CDR1 and CDR2: MGHDK, SYGVNS. Trimming pared 6 bases from V and 3 bases from J, leaving 12 bases between. CDR3 DNA sequence: TGTGCCAGCAGAGCGGGGGACAACTATAATTCACCCCTCCACTTT. Its translation is CASRAGDNYNSPLHF.

The chain employs TRBV4-1 and TRBJ1-6, with 9 bases identical to TRBD1. From germline, CDR1 is MGHRA and CDR2 YSYEKL. V was clipped by 2 bases and J by 6 bases; unmatched bases: 5. CDR3 length: 16 amino acids. CDR3: CASSQLPGQGNSPLHF. DNA of the CDR3: TGCGCCAGCAGCCAATTACCGGGACAGGGTAATTCACCCCTCCACTTT.

The chain has TRBV4-1 and TRBJ2-1, with unresolved D. Germline-derived CDR1 and CDR2 are MGHRA and YSYEKL. V was shortened by 1 base and J by 0 bases, with 16 bases between the two germline ends. The CDR3 length is 18 residues. The CDR3 region has the DNA TGCGCCAGCAGCCAAGGACCCCAGCGACTGAGCTCCTACAATGAGCAGTTCTTC. Encoded protein: CASSQGPQRLSSYNEQFF.

This clone was counted only a few times. J is TRBJ2-7 and V is TRBV5-5; D perhaps matches TRBD1 (5 bases). V lost 6 bases to trimming and J lost 1 base, with 11 bases between them. The germline CDR1 and CDR2 sequences are SGHKS and YYEKEE (reference sequence). The CDR3 is 13 residues long. The CDR3 here is CASTLRQSYEQYF. CDR3 DNA sequence: TGTGCCAGCACCCTGAGACAGTCCTACGAGCAGTACTTC.

The gene calls are TRBV28 and TRBJ2-7; possibly TRBD1 for D (6 bases). Germline values: CDR1 MDHEN, CDR2 SYDVKM. With 4 bases removed from V and 6 bases from J, the gap between germline ends came to 10 bases. This CDR3 is built from 12 residues. This CDR3 reads CASSSQGFEQYF. CDR3 coding DNA: TGTGCCAGCAGTTCACAGGGATTCGAGCAGTACTTC. Together with reference TRBV28 and TRBJ2-7, the CDR3 gives the full variable domain: DVKVTQSSRYLVKRTGEKVFLECVQDMDHENMFWYRQDPGLGLRLIYFSYDVKMKEKGDIPEGYSVSREKKERFSLILESASTNQTSMYLCASSSQGFEQYFGPGTRLTVT.

In its sample, this clone was seen once. V gene TRBV21-1 combines with J gene TRBJ2-1; TRBD2, the D gene given by the table, was not confirmed from the DNA. TRBV21-1 is tagged as a pseudogene. CDR3 length: 19 residues. CDR3 sequence reads: CASSKAQFKSGRRVNEQFF. The CDR3 DNA reads as TGTGCCAGCAGCAAAGCGCAGTTCAAAAGCGGGAGACGGGTCAATGAGCAGTTCTTC.

Here the CDR3 reads CASSLLPGQGNLEKLFF. The DNA for the CDR3 is TGCGCCAGCAGCCTGCTACCGGGACAGGGAAATTTAGAAAAACTGTTTTTT. This chain joins TRBV4-1 and TRBJ1-4; 9 bases map to TRBD1. V shed 4 bases, J shed 8 bases, and the junction held 14 bases outside the gene matches. CDR3 length: 17 residues. Germline CDR1 MGHRA, CDR2 YSYEKL.

This chain uses TRBV13 with TRBJ2-3; D is uncertain. The V gene's germline CDR1 is PRHDT and CDR2 FYEKMQ (reference sequence). This CDR3 is 13 amino acids long. V lost 5 bases and J 10 bases, leaving 16 bases between the germline ends. The CDR3 DNA is TGTGCCAGCAGCCCCACCAACTCGCGTGCGCAGTATTTT. Translation: CASSPTNSRAQYF.

The rearrangement uses TRBV7-9 and TRBJ2-7, with D hard to call. Germline V CDR1 and CDR2: SEHNR, FQNEAQ (reference sequence). V lost 1 base, J lost 2 bases, and 9 bases lay in between. The CDR3 has 14 amino acids. The CDR3 bases are TGTGCCAGCAGCTTAGTTGGCGGCACCTACGAGCAGTACTTC. This sequence encodes CASSLVGGTYEQYF.

This clone was detected only a few times. This rearrangement joins TRBV4-1 to TRBJ2-7, with 12 bases matching TRBD2. This CDR3 comprises 14 residues. The junction had 7 bases not matched to a gene; V was cut back by 3 bases and J by 10 bases. Per the germline V gene, CDR1 is MGHRA and CDR2 is YSYEKL. The CDR3 nucleotides read TGCGCCAGCAGCCAGACCGATGGACTAGCGGGACAGTACTTC. It encodes CASSQTDGLAGQYF.

J is TRBJ1-4 and V is TRBV1; TRBD1, the D gene given by the table, was not confirmed from the DNA. TRBV1 is designated a pseudogene. The CDR3 has 15 amino acids. CDR3 loop: CTSDQTDRGVEKLFF. CDR3 DNA sequence: TGCACCAGCGACCAGACGGACAGGGGTGTAGAAAAACTGTTTTTT.

The J gene is TRBJ1-2, the V gene TRBV6-5; 8 nucleotides line up with TRBD1. After removal of 6 bases from V and 4 bases from J, the junction contained 4 bases not matched to a gene. Looked up from germline, CDR1 is MNHEY and CDR2 is SVGAGI. This CDR3 is built from 13 residues. This CDR3 reads CASRRTGSYGYTF. The CDR3 DNA reads as TGTGCCAGCAGAAGGACAGGGTCCTATGGCTACACCTTC.

The rearrangement joins TRBV6-1 to TRBJ1-5, with D hard to call. Germline-derived CDR1 and CDR2 are MNHNS and SASEGT. Between the trimmed V and J ends, which lost 2 bases and 2 bases, there was a span of 7 bases. The CDR3 has 14 amino acids. CDR3: CASSEFSGNQPQHF. CDR3 in DNA: TGTGCCAGCAGTGAATTCAGTGGCAATCAGCCCCAGCATTTT.

In its sample, this clone was seen a few times. The junction departs from germline at one end; a sequencing error may be responsible. This chain uses TRBV10-3 with TRBJ1-2; TRBD1 might be the D (5 bases). CDR1 is ENHRY and CDR2 is SYGVKD in the germline V gene. The length of the CDR3 is 13 residues. The CDR3 here is CASSYSIQGGYTF. CDR3 DNA sequence: TGTGCCAGCAGTTACTCGATCCAGGGTGGCTACACCTTC.

The V gene is TRBV30, the J gene TRBJ1-1, with TRBD1 identical over 9 bases. The CDR3 sequence is 13 residues long. Trimming cost V 5 bases and J 4 bases; bases outside gene matches: 5. From germline, CDR1 is GTSNPN and CDR2 SVGIG (reference sequence). The CDR3 sequence is CAWGTGIGTEAFF. Written as DNA, the CDR3 is TGTGCCTGGGGGACAGGGATCGGCACTGAAGCTTTCTTT.

The V and J genes are TRBV6-4 and TRBJ2-3; D may be TRBD2 (6 bases). The germline V gene has CDR1 MRHNA and CDR2 SNTAGT. V was cut by 5 bases and J by 2 bases, with 11 bases left in between. The CDR3 is 14 amino acids. The CDR3 nucleotides are TGTGCCAGCAGTCGCGGGGCAAACACAGATACGCAGTATTTT. Protein: CASSRGANTDTQYF.

The chain recombines TRBV6-1 with TRBJ1-1, with D perhaps TRBD1 (6 bases). Germline lookup yields CDR1 MNHNS and CDR2 SASEGT. The CDR3 covers 14 residues. V lost 2 bases and J lost 7, with 14 bases in between. CDR3 nucleotide sequence: TGTGCCAGCAGTGAAATCGGGGGGCGCGTTGAAGCTTTCTTT. As protein: CASSEIGGRVEAFF.